Sequencing of this TCR beta chain was carried out in a study of cytomegalovirus exposure and HLA in healthy donors. It was with 60 Vbeta and 13 Jbeta primers that the PCR ran. TCRdb's table, derived via immunoSEQ multiplex PCR, lists solely in-frame clones and lacks some. The sample lists almost 200,000 clones, around three quarters occurring once. V lost 5 bases and J 3 bases, leaving 11 bases between the germline ends. The CDR3 has 13 amino acids. Germline V CDR1 and CDR2: LNHDA, SQIVND (reference sequence). The chain joins TRBV19 to TRBJ2-7, with a possible D match to TRBD2 (5 bases). Specimen: PBMCs. The sequence was obtained from a woman aged 25 to 39 in good health and CMV-seropositive. In nucleotides, the CDR3 is TGTGCCAGTAGTCCCGGGAAGGGCTACGAGCAGTACTTC. This gives the protein CASSPGKGYEQYF.